This T cell receptor (beta chain) is drawn from a study of Tregs in tolerant kidney transplant recipients. Method: immunoSEQ multiplex PCR; TCRdb's copy keeps in-frame clones and lacks some. The table lists about 33,000 clones. On this clone: Sequencing ends 3 residues short of the CDR3 end; the germline J gene provides the rest.

V lost 6 bases, J lost 6 bases, and 7 bases stayed unmatched. CDR1 is SGHNT and CDR2 is YENEEA in the germline V gene. The CDR3 length is 15 residues. The sequence was collected from a human donor who received a combined kidney and bone marrow transplant. The sequencing here drew on CD8+ T cells from blood, taken before the transplant. The rearrangement joins TRBV11-3 to TRBJ2-2, with 10 bases fitting TRBD1. Partial CDR3 DNA: TGTGCCAGCAGACGGGACAGGGGAGGCGCCGGGGAG. Its translation is CASRRDRGGAGE. The entire CDR3 protein is CASRRDRGGAGELFF.